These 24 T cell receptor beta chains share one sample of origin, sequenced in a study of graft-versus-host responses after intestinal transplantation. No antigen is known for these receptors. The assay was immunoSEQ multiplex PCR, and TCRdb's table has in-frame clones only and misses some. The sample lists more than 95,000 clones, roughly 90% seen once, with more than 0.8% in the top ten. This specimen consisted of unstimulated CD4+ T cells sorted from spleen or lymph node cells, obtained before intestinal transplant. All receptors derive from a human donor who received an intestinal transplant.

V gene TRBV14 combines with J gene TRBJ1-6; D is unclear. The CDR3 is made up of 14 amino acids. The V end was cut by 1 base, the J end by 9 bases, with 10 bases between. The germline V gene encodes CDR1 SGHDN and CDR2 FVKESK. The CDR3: CASSQGQLGSPLHF. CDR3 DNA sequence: TGTGCCAGCAGCCAAGGTCAATTGGGTTCACCCCTCCACTTT.

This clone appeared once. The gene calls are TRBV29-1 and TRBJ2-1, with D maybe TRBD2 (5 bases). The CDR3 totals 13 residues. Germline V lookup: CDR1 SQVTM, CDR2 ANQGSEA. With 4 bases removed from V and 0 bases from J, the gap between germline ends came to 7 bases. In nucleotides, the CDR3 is TGCAGCGTTGGAGGGAGCTCCTACAATGAGCAGTTCTTC. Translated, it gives CSVGGSSYNEQFF.

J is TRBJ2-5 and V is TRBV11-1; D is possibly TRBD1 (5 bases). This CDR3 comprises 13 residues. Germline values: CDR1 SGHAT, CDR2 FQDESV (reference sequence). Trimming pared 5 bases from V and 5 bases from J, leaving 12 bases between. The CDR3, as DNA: TGTGCCAGCAGCCTAGGACCAGGGGAGACCCAGTACTTC. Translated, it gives CASSLGPGETQYF.

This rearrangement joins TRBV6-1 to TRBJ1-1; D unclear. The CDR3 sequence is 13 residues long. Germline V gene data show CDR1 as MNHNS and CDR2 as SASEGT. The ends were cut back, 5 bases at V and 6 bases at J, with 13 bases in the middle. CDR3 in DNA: TGTGCCAGCAGTCTATTTCAGTTAGCTGAAGCTTTCTTT. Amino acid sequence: CASSLFQLAEAFF.

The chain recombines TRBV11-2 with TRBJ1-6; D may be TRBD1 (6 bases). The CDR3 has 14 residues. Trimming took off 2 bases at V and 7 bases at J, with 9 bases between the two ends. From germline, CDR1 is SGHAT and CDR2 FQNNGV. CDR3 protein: CASSLRTENSPLHF. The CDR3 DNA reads TGTGCCAGCAGCTTAAGGACAGAGAATTCACCCCTCCACTTT.

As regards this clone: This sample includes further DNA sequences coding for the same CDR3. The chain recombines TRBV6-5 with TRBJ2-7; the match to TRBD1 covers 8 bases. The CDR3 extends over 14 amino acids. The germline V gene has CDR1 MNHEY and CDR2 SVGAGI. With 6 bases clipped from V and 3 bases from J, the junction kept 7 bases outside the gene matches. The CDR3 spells CASRLGQGLYEQYF. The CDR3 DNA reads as TGTGCCAGCAGGCTTGGACAGGGTCTCTACGAGCAGTACTTC.

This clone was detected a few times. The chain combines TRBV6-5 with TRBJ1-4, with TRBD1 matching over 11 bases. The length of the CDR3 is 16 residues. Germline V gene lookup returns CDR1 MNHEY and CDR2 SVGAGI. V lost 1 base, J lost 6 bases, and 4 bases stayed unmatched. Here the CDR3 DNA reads TGTGCCAGCAGTTACTTGGACAGGGGGCCTGATGAAAAACTGTTTTTT. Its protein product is CASSYLDRGPDEKLFF.

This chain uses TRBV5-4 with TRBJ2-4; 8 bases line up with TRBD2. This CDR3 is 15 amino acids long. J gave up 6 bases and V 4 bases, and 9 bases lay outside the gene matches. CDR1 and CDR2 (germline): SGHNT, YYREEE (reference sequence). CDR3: CASSLYPTSGNIQYF. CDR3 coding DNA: TGTGCCAGCAGCCTCTACCCAACTAGCGGAAACATTCAGTACTTC.

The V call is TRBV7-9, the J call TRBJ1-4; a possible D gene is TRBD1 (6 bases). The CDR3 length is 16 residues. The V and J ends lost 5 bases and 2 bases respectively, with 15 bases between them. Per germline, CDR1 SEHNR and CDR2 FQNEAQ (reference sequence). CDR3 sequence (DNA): TGTGCCAGCAGCCCAGGGGCTAGGGCGACTAATGAAAAACTGTTTTTT. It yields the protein CASSPGARATNEKLFF.

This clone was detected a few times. CDR3 nucleotides: TGTGCCAGCAGTTACAGGGATTTTGATGGCTACACCTTC. It specifies CASSYRDFDGYTF. The genes are TRBV6-6 and TRBJ1-2; no definite D call. The V gene lost 2 bases and the J gene lost 6 bases, with 10 bases spanning the gap. Per the germline V gene, CDR1 is MNHNY and CDR2 is SVGAGI (reference sequence). This CDR3 has 13 residues.

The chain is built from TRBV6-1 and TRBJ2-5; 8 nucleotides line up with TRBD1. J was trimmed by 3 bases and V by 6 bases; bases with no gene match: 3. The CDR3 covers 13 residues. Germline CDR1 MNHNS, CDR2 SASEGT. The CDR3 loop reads CASSETGEETQYF. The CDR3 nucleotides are TGTGCCAGCAGCGAGACAGGGGAAGAGACCCAGTACTTC.

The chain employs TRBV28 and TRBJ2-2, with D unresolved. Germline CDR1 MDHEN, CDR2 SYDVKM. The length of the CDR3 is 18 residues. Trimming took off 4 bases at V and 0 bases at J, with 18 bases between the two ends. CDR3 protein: CASSYPGPTTSNTGELFF. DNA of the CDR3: TGTGCCAGCAGTTATCCGGGCCCCACAACGTCGAACACCGGGGAGCTGTTTTTT.

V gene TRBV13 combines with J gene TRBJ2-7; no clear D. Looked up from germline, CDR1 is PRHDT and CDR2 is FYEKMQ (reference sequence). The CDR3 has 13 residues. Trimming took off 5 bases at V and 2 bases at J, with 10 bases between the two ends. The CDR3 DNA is TGTGCCAGCAGCCTGGGCCTTGCCTACGAGCAGTACTTC. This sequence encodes CASSLGLAYEQYF. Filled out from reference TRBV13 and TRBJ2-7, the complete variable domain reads AAGVIQSPRHLIKEKRETATLKCYPIPRHDTVYWYQQGPGQDPQFLISFYEKMQSDKGSIPDRFSAQQFSDYHSELNMSSLELGDSALYFCASSLGLAYEQYFGPGTRLTVT.

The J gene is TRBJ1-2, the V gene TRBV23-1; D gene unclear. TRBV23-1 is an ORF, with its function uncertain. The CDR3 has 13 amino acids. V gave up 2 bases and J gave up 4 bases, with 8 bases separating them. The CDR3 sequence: CASSQGAAYGYTF. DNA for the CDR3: TGCGCCAGCAGTCAAGGTGCGGCCTATGGCTACACCTTC.

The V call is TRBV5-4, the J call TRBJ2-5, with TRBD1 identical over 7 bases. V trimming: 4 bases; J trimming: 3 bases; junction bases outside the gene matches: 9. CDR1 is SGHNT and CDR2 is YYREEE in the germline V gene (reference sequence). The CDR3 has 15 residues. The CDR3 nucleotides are TGTGCCAGCAGCGCTCCCGGGACAGATAAAGAGACCCAGTACTTC. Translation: CASSAPGTDKETQYF.

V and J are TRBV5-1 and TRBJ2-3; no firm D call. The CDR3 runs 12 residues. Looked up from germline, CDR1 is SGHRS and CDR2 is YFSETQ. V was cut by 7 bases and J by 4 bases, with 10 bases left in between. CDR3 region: CASGLTPDTQYF. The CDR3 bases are TGCGCCAGCGGTCTAACACCAGATACGCAGTATTTT. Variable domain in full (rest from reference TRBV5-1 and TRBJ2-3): KAGVTQTPRYLIKTRGQQVTLSCSPISGHRSVSWYQQTPGQGLQFLFEYFSETQRNKGNFPGRFSGRQFSNSRSEMNVSTLELGDSALYLCASGLTPDTQYFGPGTRLTVL.

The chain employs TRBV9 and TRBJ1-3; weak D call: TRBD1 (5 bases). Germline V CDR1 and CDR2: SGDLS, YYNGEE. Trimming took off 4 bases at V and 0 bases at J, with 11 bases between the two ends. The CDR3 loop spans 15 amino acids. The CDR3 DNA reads TGTGCCAGCAGCCTAGGGGCTGACTCTGGAAACACCATATATTTT. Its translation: CASSLGADSGNTIYF.

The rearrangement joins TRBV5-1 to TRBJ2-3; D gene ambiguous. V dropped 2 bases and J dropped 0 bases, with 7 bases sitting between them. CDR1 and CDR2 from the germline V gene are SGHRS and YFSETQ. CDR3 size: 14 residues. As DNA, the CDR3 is TGCGCCAGCAGCTTCTCCGACAGCACAGATACGCAGTATTTT. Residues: CASSFSDSTDTQYF.

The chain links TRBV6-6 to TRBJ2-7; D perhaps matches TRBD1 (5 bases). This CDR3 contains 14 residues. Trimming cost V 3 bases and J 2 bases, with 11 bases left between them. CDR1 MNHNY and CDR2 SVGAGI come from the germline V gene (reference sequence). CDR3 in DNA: TGTGCCAGCAGTTATCAGGGTCTTCCCTACGAGCAGTACTTC. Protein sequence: CASSYQGLPYEQYF.

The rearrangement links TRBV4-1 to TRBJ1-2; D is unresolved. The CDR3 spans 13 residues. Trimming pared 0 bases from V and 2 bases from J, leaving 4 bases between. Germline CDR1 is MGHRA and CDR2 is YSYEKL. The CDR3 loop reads CASSQEVNYGYTF. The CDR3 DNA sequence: TGCGCCAGCAGCCAAGAAGTGAACTATGGCTACACCTTC.

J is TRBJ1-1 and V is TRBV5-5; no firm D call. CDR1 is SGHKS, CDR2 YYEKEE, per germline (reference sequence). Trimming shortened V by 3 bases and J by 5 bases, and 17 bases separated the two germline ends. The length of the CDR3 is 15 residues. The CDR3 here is CASSSENPRRTEAFF. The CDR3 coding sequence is TGTGCCAGCAGCTCAGAAAACCCCCGTAGGACTGAAGCTTTCTTT.

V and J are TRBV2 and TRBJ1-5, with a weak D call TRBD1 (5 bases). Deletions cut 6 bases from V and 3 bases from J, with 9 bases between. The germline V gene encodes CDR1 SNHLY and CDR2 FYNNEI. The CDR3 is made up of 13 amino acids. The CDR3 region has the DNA TGTGCCAGCAGGGGGCGAGTCAATCAGCCCCAGCATTTT. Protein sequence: CASRGRVNQPQHF.

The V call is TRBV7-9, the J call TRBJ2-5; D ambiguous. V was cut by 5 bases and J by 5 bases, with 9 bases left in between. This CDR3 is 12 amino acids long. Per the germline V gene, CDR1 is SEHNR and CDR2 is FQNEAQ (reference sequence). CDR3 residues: CASSPLRETQYF. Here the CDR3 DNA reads TGTGCCAGCAGCCCCCTCCGGGAGACCCAGTACTTC. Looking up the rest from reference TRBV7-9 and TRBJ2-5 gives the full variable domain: DTGVSQNPRHKITKRGQNVTFRCDPISEHNRLYWYRQTLGQGPEFLTYFQNEAQLEKSRLLSDRFSAERPKGSFSTLEIQRTEQGDSAMYLCASSPLRETQYFGPGTRLLVL.

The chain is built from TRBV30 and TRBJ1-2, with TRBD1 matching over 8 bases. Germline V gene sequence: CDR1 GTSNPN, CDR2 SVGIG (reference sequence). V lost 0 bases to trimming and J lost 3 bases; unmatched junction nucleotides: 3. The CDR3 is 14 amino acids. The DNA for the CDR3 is TGTGCCTGGAGTGTGAGACAGGGGCACTATGGCTACACCTTC. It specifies CAWSVRQGHYGYTF.